The rows below give T cell receptor beta chains drawn from one sample of a study of T cell repertoires in cytomegalovirus infection. TCRdb reanalysed the reads using MiXCR and keeps one entry per CDR3 protein. The data contain about 200,000 distinct CDR3 sequences, roughly 9% of them seen just once; the ten biggest clones take up about 4.6%. The sample comprised PBMCs. These receptors all come from a human donor in good health (CMV status not recorded). Some clones in this sample may be carry-over from other donors' samples. The CDR3 runs from the conserved cysteine through the conserved F or W.

v_call	cdr3_aa
TRBV6-2/TRBV6-3	CASSYPGLAGNTGELFF
TRBV11-2	CASSLGGGAATYNEQFF
TRBV6-1	CASSSQGYDYGYTF
TRBV7-2	CASSLTRSNYGYTF
TRBV5-1	CASSSLERQSTGELFF
TRBV7-8	CASSATSEQYF
TRBV20-1	CSAGGQFSGANVLTF
TRBV7-2	CASSLPVGGGSTDTQYF
TRBV4-1	CASSQDLATSSYEQYF
TRBV7-9	CASSDERYGYTF
TRBV5-1	CASSWGQGVAYEQYF
TRBV20-1	CSASDRAEHSPLHF
TRBV7-2	CASSLEWQGRSPLHF
TRBV19	CATTRDGQETQYF
TRBV2	CASSVRDAASGANVLTF
TRBV7-9	CASSLARQDEKLFF
TRBV5-1	CASSLGSNSNQPQHF
TRBV7-2	CASREGGGAREAFF
TRBV10-3	CAIMPGTPNEQFF
TRBV19	CASSIGGRNEQFF
TRBV6-1	CASSEGGWGVGNQPQHF
TRBV7-2	CASSFLPNAILSNQPQHF
TRBV6-6	CASSYNSPLSYEQYF
TRBV7-2	CASSQGRGTTYEQYF
TRBV12-3/TRBV12-4	CASSLALRFGQGSYEQYF
TRBV7-2	CASSALGPLGELFF
TRBV7-2	CASSPGNNYGYTF
TRBV12-3/TRBV12-4	CASSLMSRGGETQYF
TRBV28	CASRVGAGNQPQHF
TRBV27	CASSLNPAGGSGSPLHF
TRBV28	CASALPTSGKAGLFF
TRBV7-2	CASSPRLAGAYNEQFF
TRBV20-1	CSASRGDLNTEAFF